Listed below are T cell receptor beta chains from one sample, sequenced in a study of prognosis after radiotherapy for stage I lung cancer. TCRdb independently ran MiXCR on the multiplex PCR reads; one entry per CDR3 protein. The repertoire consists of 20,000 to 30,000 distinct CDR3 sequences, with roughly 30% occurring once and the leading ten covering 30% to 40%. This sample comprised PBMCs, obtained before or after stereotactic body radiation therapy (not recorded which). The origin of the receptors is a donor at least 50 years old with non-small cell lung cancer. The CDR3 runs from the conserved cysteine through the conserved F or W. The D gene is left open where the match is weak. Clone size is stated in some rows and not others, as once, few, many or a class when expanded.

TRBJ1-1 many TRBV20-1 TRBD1 CSARDHRQGRSGEAFF TGCAGTGCTAGAGATCATCGACAGGGCCGGTCCGGGGAAGCTTTCTTT
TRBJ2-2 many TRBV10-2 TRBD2 CASSVQGGSGELFF TGCGCCAGCAGTGTTCAGGGAGGGTCCGGGGAGCTGTTTTTT
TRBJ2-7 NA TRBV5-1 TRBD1 CASRVAGTDYERYF TGCGCCAGCAGAGTAGCCGGGACAGACTACGAGCGGTACTTC
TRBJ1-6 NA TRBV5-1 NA CASIVDPPETPLHF TGCGCCAGCATCGTTGACCCCCCTGAGACACCCCTCCACTTT
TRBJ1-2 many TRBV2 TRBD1 CASRTSQTGWDGYTF TGTGCCAGCAGGACCTCCCAGACAGGGTGGGACGGCTACACCTTC
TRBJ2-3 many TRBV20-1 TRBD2 CSARIGRKPSTDTQYF TGCAGTGCTAGAATCGGGAGGAAGCCTAGCACAGATACGCAGTATTTT
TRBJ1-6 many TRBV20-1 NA CSASLLSSYNSPLHF TGCAGTGCGAGTCTCCTTAGCTCCTATAATTCACCCCTCCACTTT
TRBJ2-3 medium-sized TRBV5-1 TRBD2 CASSPRTSGSADTQYF TGCGCCAGCAGCCCCCGGACTAGCGGGAGCGCAGATACGCAGTATTTT
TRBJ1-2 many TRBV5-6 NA CASSLGGTRDYGYTF TGTGCCAGCAGCTTGGGAGGAACACGGGACTATGGCTACACCTTC
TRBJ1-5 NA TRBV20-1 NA CSARDPGRSNQPQHF TGCAGTGCTAGAGATCCTGGGAGGAGCAATCAGCCCCAGCATTTT
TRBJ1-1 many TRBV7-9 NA CASSPRGDINTEAFF TGTGCCAGCAGCCCGAGGGGTGACATAAACACTGAAGCTTTCTTT
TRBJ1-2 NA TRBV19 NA CASSIENANYGYTF TGTGCCAGTAGTATAGAAAACGCTAACTATGGCTACACCTTC
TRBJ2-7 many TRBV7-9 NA CASSLPGLGRGQYF TGTGCCAGCAGCTTACCCGGACTGGGACGAGGGCAGTACTTC
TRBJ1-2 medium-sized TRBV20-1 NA CSARDSITAENNYGYTF TGCAGTGCTAGAGATTCAATTACCGCAGAAAATAACTATGGCTACACCTTC
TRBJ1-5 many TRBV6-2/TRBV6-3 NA CASSELAAQGPQHF TGTGCCAGCAGTGAACTGGCAGCCCAGGGGCCCCAGCATTTT
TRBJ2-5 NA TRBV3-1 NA CASSQGPGGAGGTQYF TGTGCCAGCAGCCAAGGCCCTGGCGGGGCCGGGGGGACCCAGTACTTC
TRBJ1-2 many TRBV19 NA CAIRTREGRGYGYTF TGTGCCATTCGTACTAGGGAGGGGCGCGGCTATGGCTACACCTTC